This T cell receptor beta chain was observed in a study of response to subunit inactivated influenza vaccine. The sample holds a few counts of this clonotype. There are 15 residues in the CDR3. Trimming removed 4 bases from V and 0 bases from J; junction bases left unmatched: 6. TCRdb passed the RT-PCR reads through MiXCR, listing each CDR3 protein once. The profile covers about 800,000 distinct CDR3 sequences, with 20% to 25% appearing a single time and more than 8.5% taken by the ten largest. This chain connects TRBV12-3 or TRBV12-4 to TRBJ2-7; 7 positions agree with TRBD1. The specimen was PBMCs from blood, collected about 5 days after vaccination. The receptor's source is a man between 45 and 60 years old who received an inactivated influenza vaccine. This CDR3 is CASSYTAGGSYEQYF. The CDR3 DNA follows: TGTGCCAGCAGTTACACGGCAGGGGGCTCCTACGAGCAGTACTTC.